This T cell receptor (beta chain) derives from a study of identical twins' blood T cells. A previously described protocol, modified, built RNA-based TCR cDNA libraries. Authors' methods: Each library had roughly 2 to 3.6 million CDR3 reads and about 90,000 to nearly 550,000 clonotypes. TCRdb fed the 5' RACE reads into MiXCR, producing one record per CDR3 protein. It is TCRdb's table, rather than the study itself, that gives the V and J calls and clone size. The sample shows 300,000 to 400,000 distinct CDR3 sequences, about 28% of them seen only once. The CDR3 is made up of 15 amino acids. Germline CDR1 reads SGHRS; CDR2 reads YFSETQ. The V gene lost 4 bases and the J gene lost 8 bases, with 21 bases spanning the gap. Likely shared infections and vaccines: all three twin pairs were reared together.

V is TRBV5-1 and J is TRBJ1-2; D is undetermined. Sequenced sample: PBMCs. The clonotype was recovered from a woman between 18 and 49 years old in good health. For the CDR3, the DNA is TGCGCCAGCAGCCCTGCACGCGGGGTCAGAGGAGGCTACACCTTC. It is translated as CASSPARGVRGGYTF.